This T cell receptor (beta chain) is drawn from a study of control samples from healthy donors and cancer patients. Germline V gene lookup returns CDR1 SGHAT and CDR2 FQNNGV. V dropped 3 bases and J dropped 0 bases, with 19 bases sitting between them. This CDR3 has 18 amino acids. Generated by immunoSEQ multiplex PCR, the TCRdb table keeps only in-frame clones and is missing some. Of about 49,000 clones in the sample, 65% to 90% were seen once. The receptor was isolated from a woman aged 45-65 years with lung cancer. The chain uses TRBV11-2 and TRBJ2-3; D is unclear. The sample comprised PBMCs. CDR3 amino acids: CASSLRLMTAVSTDTQYF. In DNA, the CDR3 is TGTGCCAGCAGCTTGCGACTTATGACCGCCGTCAGCACAGATACGCAGTATTTT.